This T cell receptor (beta chain) was identified in a study of blood T cell repertoires in COVID-19. At the level of the study: Sample material is recorded as cDNA or gDNA derived from T cells, B-cell-depleted T cells, or PBMCs.

The cohort comprised adults aged about 18 to 90 years residing in approximately 22 US areas. Self-reported history from a screening survey and questionnaire set each donor's cohort. This CDR3 is built from 12 residues. Germline CDR1 reads MNHEY; CDR2 reads SVGEGT. V lost 0 bases, J lost 16 bases, and 13 bases lay in between. Source study methods: Nucleated cell number was recorded as an estimate derived from reference gene primer amplification. The data were produced by immunoSEQ multiplex PCR, yet TCRdb's version contains in-frame clones alone and is incomplete. D and trimming were read from the DNA, whereas the V and J calls and clone size are those reported in that table. The sample lists under 150,000 clones; approximately 84% were seen once.

Sequenced: PBMCs or T cells enriched from blood (not recorded which). The V gene is TRBV6-2 or TRBV6-3, the J gene TRBJ1-5; tentative D call: TRBD1 (5 bases). The sequence derives from a man in his forties or fifties with acute COVID-19. CDR3 residues: CASSYSQGPQHF. The CDR3 nucleotides read TGTGCCAGCAGTTACTCTCAGGGCCCTCAACATTTT.